The source of this TCR beta chain is a study of blood T cell repertoires in COVID-19. Looking at the study overall: Sample material is recorded as cDNA or gDNA derived from T cells, B-cell-depleted T cells, or PBMCs.

Across 20 to 25 US areas, participants ranged in age from about 18 to 100 years. Donors of Cohort 3 who recovered were those that had two negative PCRs, clearance, or symptom resolution. Trimming left V 1 base short and J 0 bases short, with 7 bases between. Germline V CDR1 and CDR2: LGHDT, YNNKEL (reference sequence). The CDR3 has 14 residues. In the authors' methods: The authors estimated nucleated cell counts from reference gene primer amplification. Data came from immunoSEQ multiplex PCR; TCRdb stores just in-frame clones and leaves some out. That table is the source of V, J and clone size, and D and trimming were worked out from the DNA. Of about 200,000 clones in the sample, roughly 90% were seen once. This clone was observed a handful of times.

The gene calls are TRBV3-1 (or the pseudogene TRBV3-2) and TRBJ2-7, with D perhaps TRBD2 (6 bases). The sequence was obtained from a young woman who had recovered from COVID-19. The specimen was PBMCs or T cells enriched from blood (not recorded which). CDR3 in amino acids: CASSQAGVSYEQYF. The CDR3 region has the DNA TGTGCCAGCAGCCAAGCGGGAGTCTCCTACGAGCAGTACTTC.